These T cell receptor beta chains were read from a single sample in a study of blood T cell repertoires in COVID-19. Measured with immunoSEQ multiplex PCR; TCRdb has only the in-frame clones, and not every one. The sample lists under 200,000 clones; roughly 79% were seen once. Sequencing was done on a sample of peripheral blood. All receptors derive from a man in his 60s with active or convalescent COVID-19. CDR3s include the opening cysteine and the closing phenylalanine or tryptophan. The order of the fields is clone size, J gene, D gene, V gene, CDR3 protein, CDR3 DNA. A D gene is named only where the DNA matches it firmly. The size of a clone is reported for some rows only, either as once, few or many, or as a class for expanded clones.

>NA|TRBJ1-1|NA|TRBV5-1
CASSLAAGKRNTEAFF
TGCGCCAGCAGCTTGGCGGCAGGAAAAAGGAACACTGAAGCTTTCTTT
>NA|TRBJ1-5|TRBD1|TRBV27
CASSAQGASNQPQHF
TGTGCCAGCAGCGCACAGGGGGCGAGCAATCAGCCCCAGCATTTT
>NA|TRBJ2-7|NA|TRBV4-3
CASSQDLPILSYEQYF
TGCGCCAGCAGCCAAGACCTACCGATACTTTCCTACGAGCAGTACTTC
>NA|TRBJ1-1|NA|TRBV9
CASRREGEAEAFF
TGTGCCAGCAGGAGGGAGGGGGAGGCTGAAGCTTTCTTT
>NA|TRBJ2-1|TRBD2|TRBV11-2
CASSPLKAGGGNEQFF
TGTGCCAGCAGCCCATTAAAAGCGGGAGGAGGCAATGAGCAGTTCTTC
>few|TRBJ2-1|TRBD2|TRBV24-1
CATSDNGLAGYNEQFF
TGTGCCACCAGTGATAACGGACTAGCGGGCTACAATGAGCAGTTCTTC
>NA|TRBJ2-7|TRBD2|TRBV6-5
CASSRTRGLEQYF
TGTGCCAGCAGCCGGACTAGGGGTCTCGAGCAGTACTTC
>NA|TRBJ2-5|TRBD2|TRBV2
CASRGLGSEETQYF
TGTGCCAGCAGGGGACTAGGGTCGGAAGAGACCCAGTACTTC
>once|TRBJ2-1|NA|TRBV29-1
CSVKTDGGGVGEQFF
TGCAGCGTCAAAACAGACGGTGGCGGGGTCGGGGAGCAGTTCTTC
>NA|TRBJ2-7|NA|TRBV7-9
CASSPTPLRDEQYF
TGTGCCAGCAGCCCCACACCACTACGGGACGAGCAGTACTTC
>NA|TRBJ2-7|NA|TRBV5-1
CASSPALGLAYEQYF
TGCGCCAGCAGCCCAGCACTCGGACTGGCCTACGAGCAGTACTTC
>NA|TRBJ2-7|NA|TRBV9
CASSLMGGYSYEQYF
TGTGCCAGCAGCTTAATGGGGGGTTACTCCTACGAGCAGTACTTC
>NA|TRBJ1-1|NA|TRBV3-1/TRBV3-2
CASSQTGGLQEAFF
TGTGCCAGCAGCCAAACGGGTGGACTGCAGGAAGCTTTCTTT
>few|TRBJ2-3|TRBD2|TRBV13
CASSATGAGGGPDTQYF
TGTGCCAGCAGCGCAACCGGGGCGGGAGGGGGCCCAGATACGCAGTATTTT
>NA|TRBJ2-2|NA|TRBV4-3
CASSQAGVTGELFF
TGCGCCAGCAGCCAGGCAGGGGTCACCGGGGAGCTGTTTTTT
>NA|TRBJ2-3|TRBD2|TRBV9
CASSPQAGAPTDTQYF
TGTGCCAGCAGCCCCCAAGCGGGAGCCCCCACAGATACGCAGTATTTT
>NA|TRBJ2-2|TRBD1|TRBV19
CASSPKTGKGGELFF
TGTGCCAGTAGTCCAAAGACAGGGAAAGGCGGGGAGCTGTTTTTT
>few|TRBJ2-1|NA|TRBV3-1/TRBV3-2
CASNPRGTLSGNEQFF
TGTGCCAGCAACCCCCGGGGGACTCTCAGTGGGAATGAGCAGTTCTTC
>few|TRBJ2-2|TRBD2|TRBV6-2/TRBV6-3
CASSYLAGVKSYGELFF
TGTGCCAGCAGTTATTTAGCGGGAGTAAAATCATACGGGGAGCTGTTTTTT
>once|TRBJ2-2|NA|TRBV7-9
CASRPDSGIGELFF
TGTGCCAGCAGGCCGGACTCTGGCATCGGGGAGCTGTTTTTT
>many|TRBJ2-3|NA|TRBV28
CARLTDYTDTQYF
TGTGCCAGATTAACGGACTACACAGATACGCAGTATTTT
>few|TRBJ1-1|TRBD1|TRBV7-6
CASSLGVTGQGNTEAFF
TGTGCCAGCAGCTTAGGGGTCACGGGACAGGGGAACACTGAAGCTTTCTTT
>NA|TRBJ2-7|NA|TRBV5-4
CASSSSSYRGYEQYF
TGTGCCAGCAGCTCAAGCTCCTACCGAGGTTACGAGCAGTACTTC
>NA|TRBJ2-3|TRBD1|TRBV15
CATSIYGTGLADTQYF
TGTGCCACCAGCATCTACGGGACAGGGTTGGCAGATACGCAGTATTTT
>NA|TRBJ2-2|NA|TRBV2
CATSFIRGTGELFF
TGTGCCACCTCCTTCATTCGGGGCACCGGGGAGCTGTTTTTT
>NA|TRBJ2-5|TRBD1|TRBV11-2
CASSSAGTAQETQYF
TGTGCCAGCAGCTCAGCCGGGACAGCGCAAGAGACCCAGTACTTC
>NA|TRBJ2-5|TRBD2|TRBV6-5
CASRRSGVGQETQYF
TGTGCCAGCAGACGGAGCGGGGTCGGGCAAGAGACCCAGTACTTC
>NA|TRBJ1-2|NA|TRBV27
CASSLRGNYGYTF
TGTGCCAGCAGTTTACGAGGCAACTATGGCTACACCTTC
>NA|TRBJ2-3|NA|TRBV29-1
CSLLKGDTQYF
TGCAGTTTATTAAAGGGGGATACGCAGTATTTT
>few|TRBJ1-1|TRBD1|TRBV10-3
CAISADRGTEAFF
TGTGCCATCAGTGCCGACAGGGGCACTGAAGCTTTCTTT